This T cell receptor (beta chain) was identified during a study of beta chain features in type 1 diabetes. General study points: Junctions at VDJ sites from type 1 diabetes patients had fewer insertions and more deletions. In every one of the four CD4+ subsets, TCRB CDR3s were moderately but significantly shorter in Type 1 diabetes patients. Amplification by PCR could prefer shorter templates, with the same effect in patients and controls.

This clone was seen a few times. Its antigen is not identified. TCRB transcripts that were expressed got sequenced, as all of the isolated RNA had been reverse transcribed. Profiling relied on immunoSEQ multiplex PCR, and the TCRdb table lists in-frame clones only, not all of them. The sample lists hundreds of thousands of clones, more than 12% occurring once. CD4+ naive, central memory, regulatory and stem cell-like memory subsets were isolated by sorting on CD45RO/CCR7/CD25/CD127/CD95/CD27. Germline CDR1 SNHLY, CDR2 FYNNEI. Trimming removed 10 bases from V and 5 bases from J, with 23 bases in between. The CDR3 has 15 amino acids.

Sequenced: naive CD4+ T cells from blood. The source is a man between 18 and 29 years old with type 1 diabetes. The chain links TRBV2 to TRBJ1-1; D not resolved. The CDR3 region is CATRKVHQLGTEAFF. Here the CDR3 DNA reads TGTGCCACCAGAAAGGTGCACCAGTTGGGTACTGAAGCTTTCTTT.